This T cell receptor (beta chain) was retrieved from a study of patients and donors after allogeneic stem cell transplantation. V was cut by 2 bases and J by 8 bases, with 7 bases left in between. CDR3 length equals 12 residues. Per germline, CDR1 MNHEY and CDR2 SMNVEV (reference sequence). Each CDR3 protein gets one entry after TCRdb re-called the RT-PCR reads with MiXCR. The sample lists approximately 200,000 distinct CDR3 sequences, roughly 38% occurring once. The TCR originated in a human donor who was either an allogeneic HSCT recipient or a stem cell or donor lymphocyte infusion donor (not recorded which). It is not recorded whose cells these are; they may come from a transplant donor. V and J are TRBV27 and TRBJ2-1; D remains ambiguous. The specimen sequenced was blood, either unsorted or a sorted T cell fraction (not recorded which). The CDR3 region has the DNA TGTGCCAGCAGTTTAGGAAATCATGAGCAGTTCTTC. This encodes CASSLGNHEQFF.